Each of the 2 T cell receptor beta chains below was sequenced from the same sample in a study of T cell responses to AZD1222 COVID-19 vaccine. Assay used: immunoSEQ multiplex PCR; TCRdb lists only in-frame clones, some missing. The sample lists tens of thousands of clones; around 89% were seen once. Source: peripheral blood, taken on day 0 of AZD1222 vaccination. Receptors were obtained from an adult in good health.

The chain uses TRBV5-6 and TRBJ1-6; 8 bases are a match to TRBD1. There are 16 residues in the CDR3. With 2 bases clipped from V and 3 bases from J, the junction kept 4 bases outside the gene matches. Looked up from germline, CDR1 is SGHDT and CDR2 is YYEEEE. CDR3 DNA sequence: TGTGCCAGCAGCTTAGGACAGGGAATCTATAATTCACCCCTCCACTTT. Its protein is CASSLGQGIYNSPLHF.

The chain is built from TRBV10-2 and TRBJ2-7; D tentatively reads TRBD1 or TRBD2 (5 bases each). The CDR3 length is 13 residues. Germline assignment: CDR1 WSHSY and CDR2 SAAADI. Between the trimmed V and J ends, which lost 6 bases and 8 bases, there was a span of 17 bases. CDR3 in amino acids: CASSGDKLGQQYF. CDR3 DNA: TGCGCCAGCAGCGGGGATAAGCTGGGGCAGCAGTACTTC.